These 22 T cell receptor beta chains came from one sample sequenced in a study of T cells in localized non-small cell lung cancer. Here immunoSEQ multiplex PCR was the method, and the copy in TCRdb shows in-frame clones only, minus some. Of tens of thousands of clones in the sample, roughly 93% were seen once. The specimen was peripheral blood, collected before any cancer treatment. The receptor source for this set is a female donor over 55 with stage I lung adenocarcinoma.

This chain connects TRBV10-3 to TRBJ1-4; no clear D. Between the trimmed V and J ends, which lost 3 bases and 9 bases, there was a span of 11 bases. Germline V lookup: CDR1 ENHRY, CDR2 SYGVKD. There are 13 residues in the CDR3. DNA for the CDR3: TGTGCCATCAGTGAAGTGGTCGGTCAAAAACTGTTTTTT. This gives the protein CAISEVVGQKLFF.

The chain combines TRBV4-3 with TRBJ1-6; TRBD1 matches at 8 bases. Trimming removed 0 bases from V and 9 bases from J; junction bases left unmatched: 4. Per germline, CDR1 LGHNA and CDR2 YSLEER. The CDR3 runs to 15 residues. In nucleotides, the CDR3 is TGCGCCAGCAGCCAAGAAGACAGGGGCTTTTCACCCCTCCACTTT. Translation: CASSQEDRGFSPLHF.

This chain uses TRBV7-9 with TRBJ1-1; no definite D call. Germline loops: CDR1 SEHNR, CDR2 FQNEAQ (reference sequence). V gave up 3 bases and J gave up 7 bases, with 15 bases separating them. The CDR3 is 14 amino acids. The CDR3 loop reads CASSFDLERGEAFF. DNA of the CDR3: TGTGCCAGCAGCTTCGATTTGGAAAGAGGTGAAGCTTTCTTT.

V is TRBV30 and J is TRBJ2-3; D is ambiguous. Trimming took off 0 bases at V and 2 bases at J, with 9 bases between the two ends. Germline lookup yields CDR1 GTSNPN and CDR2 SVGIG (reference sequence). This CDR3 has 14 residues. The CDR3 loop is CAWSVKGITDTQYF. As DNA, the CDR3 is TGTGCCTGGAGTGTAAAAGGGATCACAGATACGCAGTATTTT.

The gene calls are TRBV28 and TRBJ1-5; D not certain. With 2 bases removed from V and 7 bases from J, the gap between germline ends came to 12 bases. Germline loops: CDR1 MDHEN, CDR2 SYDVKM. The CDR3 is 14 residues long. CDR3 in amino acids: CASSLGTRAQPQHF. In DNA, the CDR3 is TGTGCCAGCAGTTTAGGAACCCGGGCGCAGCCCCAGCATTTT.

The chain links TRBV28 to TRBJ2-7; D remains unclear. Germline CDR1 is MDHEN and CDR2 is SYDVKM. Deletions cut 6 bases from V and 2 bases from J, with 8 bases between. This CDR3 comprises 12 residues. CDR3 sequence (DNA): TGTGCCAGCAGCCGGCCCGCCTACGAGCAGTACGTC. Its translation: CASSRPAYEQYV.

This sequence joins TRBV21-1 and TRBJ2-7. TRBV21-1 is given as a pseudogene. The length of the CDR3 is 12 residues. Here the CDR3 reads CASSKKSYEQYV. The DNA of the CDR3 is TGTGCCAGCAGCAAAAAGTCCTACGAGCAGTACGTC.

The V call is TRBV9, the J call TRBJ1-2, with D uncertain. The V and J ends lost 4 bases and 0 bases respectively, with 10 bases between them. There are 14 residues in the CDR3. Germline V lookup: CDR1 SGDLS, CDR2 YYNGEE. CDR3: CASSPARANYGYTF. In DNA form, the CDR3 reads TGTGCCAGCAGCCCCGCCAGAGCTAACTATGGCTACACCTTC. Supplemented by reference TRBV9 and TRBJ1-2, the full variable domain reads DSGVTQTPKHLITATGQRVTLRCSPRSGDLSVYWYQQSLDQGLQFLIQYYNGEERAKGNILERFSAQQFPDLHSELNLSSLELGDSALYFCASSPARANYGYTFGSGTRLTVV.

This clone was seen a single time. The rearrangement uses TRBV30 and TRBJ1-1; D is unclear. CDR3 size: 14 residues. Deletions cut 2 bases from V and 5 bases from J, with 15 bases between. The germline V gene has CDR1 GTSNPN and CDR2 SVGIG (reference sequence). This CDR3 reads CAWSSLGRTTEAFF. The CDR3 coding sequence is TGTGCCTGGAGTTCCCTCGGCCGGACGACTGAAGCTTTCTTT. Together with reference TRBV30 and TRBJ1-1, the CDR3 gives the full variable domain: SQTIHQWPATLVQPVGSPLSLECTVEGTSNPNLYWYRQAAGRGLQLLFYSVGIGQISSEVPQNLSASRPQDRQFILSSKKLLLSDSGFYLCAWSSLGRTTEAFFGQGTRLTVV.

This chain links TRBV18 with TRBJ1-2; TRBD1 matches at 11 bases. Losses at the gene ends were 0 bases for V and 6 bases for J; bases not matched to a gene: 3. In germline, CDR1 is KGHSH, CDR2 LQKENI. This CDR3 spans 15 amino acids. CDR3 sequence: CASSPPGQGVDGYTF. DNA of the CDR3: TGTGCCAGCTCACCACCGGGACAGGGGGTCGATGGCTACACCTTC.

V and J are TRBV4-3 and TRBJ1-4; TRBD1 is a possible D gene (5 bases). This CDR3 comprises 17 residues. The V end was cut by 1 base, the J end by 0 bases, with 12 bases between. CDR1 and CDR2 (germline): LGHNA, YSLEER. The CDR3 loop reads CASSQGVAGTTNEKLFF. The CDR3 DNA follows: TGCGCCAGCAGCCAAGGGGTCGCAGGGACAACTAATGAAAAACTGTTTTTT.

V and J are TRBV7-2 and TRBJ1-3, with 7 positions matching TRBD1. V lost 2 bases and J lost 2; bases outside the gene matches: 3. This CDR3 region has 15 residues. Germline values: CDR1 SGHTA, CDR2 FQGNSA. CDR3 nucleotides: TGTGCCAGCAGCTTATCGACAGGGACTGGAAACACCATATATTTT. This gives the protein CASSLSTGTGNTIYF. Full variable domain (outside the CDR3, taken from reference TRBV7-2 and TRBJ1-3): GAGVSQSPSNKVTEKGKDVELRCDPISGHTALYWYRQSLGQGLEFLIYFQGNSAPDKSGLPSDRFSAERTGGSVSTLTIQRTQQEDSAVYLCASSLSTGTGNTIYFGEGSWLTVV.

This sequence joins TRBV7-3 and TRBJ2-3; D remains unclear. V lost 4 bases and J lost 0, with 14 bases in between. The CDR3 has 16 amino acids. Germline V gene data show CDR1 as SGHTA and CDR2 as FQGTGA. The CDR3: CASSSRRTESTDTQYF. The CDR3 DNA is TGTGCCAGCAGCTCCCGAAGGACGGAAAGCACAGATACGCAGTATTTT.

The chain combines TRBV28 with TRBJ2-7; 7 nucleotides align to TRBD2. This CDR3 is 14 amino acids long. V lost 5 bases and J lost 5; bases outside the gene matches: 9. In germline, CDR1 is MDHEN, CDR2 SYDVKM. Here the CDR3 DNA reads TGTGCCAGCAGTACCTCAGGACTAGTCGACGAGCAGTACTTC. It specifies CASSTSGLVDEQYF.

J is TRBJ2-3 and V is TRBV29-1, with D possibly being TRBD1 (5 bases). The CDR3 is made up of 13 amino acids. Germline V gives CDR1 SQVTM, CDR2 ANQGSEA. V shed 3 bases and J shed 1 base, with 8 bases lying between them. The DNA of the CDR3 is TGCAGCGTTGAGGGGCAGGGCACAGATACGCAGTATTTT. Amino acid sequence: CSVEGQGTDTQYF.

The chain uses TRBV18 and TRBJ2-1; the D gene is possibly TRBD2 (5 bases). Trimming pared 3 bases from V and 5 bases from J, leaving 11 bases between. Germline V gene lookup returns CDR1 KGHSH and CDR2 LQKENI. The CDR3 consists of 14 residues. The CDR3, as DNA: TGTGCCAGCTCACCGCGGGCGGAGGACAATGAGCAGTTCTTC. Encoded protein: CASSPRAEDNEQFF.

In its sample, this clone was seen once. This chain connects TRBV5-5 to TRBJ1-1; no reliable D call. Germline lookup yields CDR1 SGHKS and CDR2 YYEKEE (reference sequence). V was cut by 1 base and J by 6 bases, with 13 bases left in between. The CDR3 is made up of 14 amino acids. CDR3 sequence (DNA): TGTGCCAGCAGCTTGTCTCAAGGTAGGGCTGAAGCTTTCTTT. Encoded protein: CASSLSQGRAEAFF.

This sequence joins TRBV5-4 and TRBJ2-7; TRBD1 agrees at 9 bases. The CDR3 length is 14 residues. Germline CDR1 SGHNT, CDR2 YYREEE (reference sequence). J was trimmed by 0 bases and V by 4 bases; bases with no gene match: 2. The CDR3 spells CASSPTGGSYEQYF. CDR3 nucleotide sequence: TGTGCCAGCAGCCCGACAGGGGGCTCCTACGAGCAGTACTTC.

This clone was detected once. This chain uses TRBV30 with TRBJ1-5; D not certain. V was pared by 4 bases and J by 0 bases, with 4 bases between. This CDR3 region has 12 residues. Germline assignment: CDR1 GTSNPN and CDR2 SVGIG (reference sequence). CDR3 sequence (DNA): TGTGCCTGGAAAGGTAGCAATCAGCCCCAGCATTTT. This encodes CAWKGSNQPQHF.

The rearrangement uses TRBV7-3 and TRBJ2-1; D might be TRBD1 (5 bases). This CDR3 has 11 residues. CDR1 is SGHTA and CDR2 is FQGTGA in the germline V gene. Trimming took off 3 bases at V and 15 bases at J, with 12 bases between the two ends. CDR3 coding DNA: TGTGCCAGCAGCTTGGGCAGGGAATCGTTCTTC. Its protein is CASSLGRESFF.

CDR3 sequence reads: CASSVGTVVRGELFF. The CDR3 coding sequence is TGTGCCAGCAGCGTCGGGACAGTCGTGAGGGGGGAGCTGTTTTTT. V is TRBV9 and J is TRBJ2-2; 7 bases are a match to TRBD1. Looked up from germline, CDR1 is SGDLS and CDR2 is YYNGEE. The CDR3 length is 15 residues. With 2 bases clipped from V and 8 bases from J, the junction kept 9 bases outside the gene matches. Filled out from reference TRBV9 and TRBJ2-2, the complete variable domain reads DSGVTQTPKHLITATGQRVTLRCSPRSGDLSVYWYQQSLDQGLQFLIQYYNGEERAKGNILERFSAQQFPDLHSELNLSSLELGDSALYFCASSVGTVVRGELFFGEGSRLTVL.

This rearrangement joins TRBV5-1 to TRBJ2-3; TRBD2 matches 7 bases. Trimming cost V 4 bases and J 2 bases; bases outside gene matches: 10. Germline values: CDR1 SGHRS, CDR2 YFSETQ. The CDR3 covers 16 residues. The CDR3 sequence: CASSLNPSGNTDTQYF. CDR3 nucleotides: TGCGCCAGCAGCCTGAACCCTAGCGGTAACACAGATACGCAGTATTTT.